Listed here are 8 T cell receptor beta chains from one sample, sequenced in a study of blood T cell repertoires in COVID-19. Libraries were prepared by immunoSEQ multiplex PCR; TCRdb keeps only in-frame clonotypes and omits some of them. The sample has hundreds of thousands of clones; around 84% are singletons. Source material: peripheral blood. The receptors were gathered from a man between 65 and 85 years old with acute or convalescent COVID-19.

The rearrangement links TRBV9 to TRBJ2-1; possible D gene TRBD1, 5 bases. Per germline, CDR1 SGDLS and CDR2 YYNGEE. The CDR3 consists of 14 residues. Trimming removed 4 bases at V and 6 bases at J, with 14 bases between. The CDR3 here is CASSTRQTFNEQFF. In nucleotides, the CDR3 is TGTGCCAGCAGCACCCGACAGACGTTCAATGAGCAGTTCTTC.

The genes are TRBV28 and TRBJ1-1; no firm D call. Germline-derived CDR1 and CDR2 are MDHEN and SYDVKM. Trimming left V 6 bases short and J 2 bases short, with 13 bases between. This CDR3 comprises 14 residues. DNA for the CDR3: TGTGCCAGCAGACCCCCGACACCCAACACTGAAGCTTTCTTT. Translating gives CASRPPTPNTEAFF.

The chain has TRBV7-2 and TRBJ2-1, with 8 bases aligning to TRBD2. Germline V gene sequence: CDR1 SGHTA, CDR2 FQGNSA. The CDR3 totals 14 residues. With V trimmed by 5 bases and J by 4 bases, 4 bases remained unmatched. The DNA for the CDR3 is TGTGCCAGCAGCATTACTAGCGGTTACAATGAGCAGTTCTTC. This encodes CASSITSGYNEQFF.

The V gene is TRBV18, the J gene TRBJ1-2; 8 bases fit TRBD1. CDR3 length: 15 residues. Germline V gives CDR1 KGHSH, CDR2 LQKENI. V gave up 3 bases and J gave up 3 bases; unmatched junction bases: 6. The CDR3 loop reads CASSPEQGAYYGYTF. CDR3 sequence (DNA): TGTGCCAGCTCACCCGAGCAGGGGGCATACTATGGCTACACCTTC.

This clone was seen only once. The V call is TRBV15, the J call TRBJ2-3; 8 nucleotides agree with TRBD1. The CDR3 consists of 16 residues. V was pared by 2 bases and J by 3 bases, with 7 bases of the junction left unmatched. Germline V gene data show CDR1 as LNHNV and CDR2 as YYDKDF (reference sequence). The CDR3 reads CATSRLQGVVTDTQYF. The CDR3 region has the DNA TGTGCCACCAGCAGACTACAGGGGGTGGTGACAGATACGCAGTATTTT.

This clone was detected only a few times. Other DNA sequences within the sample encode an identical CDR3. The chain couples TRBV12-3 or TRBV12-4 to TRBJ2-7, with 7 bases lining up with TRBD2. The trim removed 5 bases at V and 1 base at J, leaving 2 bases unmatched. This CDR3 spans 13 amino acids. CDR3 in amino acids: CASSPGGSYEQYF. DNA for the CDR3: TGTGCCAGCAGTCCGGGGGGATCCTACGAGCAGTACTTC.

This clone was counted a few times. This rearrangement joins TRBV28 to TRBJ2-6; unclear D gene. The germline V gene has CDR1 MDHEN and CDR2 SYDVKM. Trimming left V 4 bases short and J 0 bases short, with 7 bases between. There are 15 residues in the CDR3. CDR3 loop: CASSSVGSGANVLTF. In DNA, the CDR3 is TGTGCCAGCAGTTCCGTCGGCTCTGGGGCCAACGTCCTGACTTTC.

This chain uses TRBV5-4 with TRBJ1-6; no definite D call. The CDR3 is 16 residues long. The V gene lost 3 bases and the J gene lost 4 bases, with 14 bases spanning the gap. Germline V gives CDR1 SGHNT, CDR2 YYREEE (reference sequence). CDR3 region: CASSYSKAGYNSPLHF. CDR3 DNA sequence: TGTGCCAGCAGCTACTCAAAAGCGGGTTATAATTCACCCCTCCACTTT.